This passage covers 28 T cell receptor beta chains from one sample sequenced in a study of cytomegalovirus exposure and HLA in healthy donors. Sequencing used immunoSEQ multiplex PCR; TCRdb keeps in-frame clones, though not all of them. The sample records some 130,000 clones, approximately 82% being singletons. Material: PBMCs. Receptor source: a man younger than 40 in good health and CMV-seropositive.

The gene calls are TRBV7-8 and TRBJ2-7; TRBD1 agrees at 8 bases. J lost 2 bases, V lost 6 bases, and 6 bases had no gene match. The CDR3 is made up of 14 amino acids. Germline V gene lookup returns CDR1 SGHVS and CDR2 FQNEAQ. The CDR3 nucleotides read TGTGCCAGCAGGCTCCGGACAGGGCCCTACGAGCAGTACTTC. Its protein product is CASRLRTGPYEQYF.

This chain joins TRBV6-5 and TRBJ2-7, with TRBD1 matching 8 bases. The germline CDR1 and CDR2 sequences are MNHEY and SVGAGI. The CDR3 is 15 amino acids. After removal of 0 bases from V and 0 bases from J, the junction contained 1 base not matched to a gene. CDR3 DNA: TGTGCCAGCAGTTACTCGGACAGGGTCTCCTACGAGCAGTACTTC. Amino acids: CASSYSDRVSYEQYF.

V usage is TRBV19 and J usage is TRBJ1-4; D remains unclear. Trimming took off 6 bases at V and 8 bases at J, with 10 bases between the two ends. Germline-derived CDR1 and CDR2 are LNHDA and SQIVND (reference sequence). This CDR3 spans 12 amino acids. The CDR3 reads CASSSFGEKLFF. In nucleotides, the CDR3 is TGTGCCAGTAGCTCCTTTGGCGAAAAACTGTTTTTT.

The V and J genes are TRBV14 and TRBJ1-2; D perhaps matches TRBD1 (5 bases). CDR1 SGHDN and CDR2 FVKESK come from the germline V gene. The CDR3 is made up of 15 amino acids. Trimming pared 1 base from V and 5 bases from J, leaving 14 bases between. The CDR3 region has the DNA TGTGCCAGCAGCCAAGCGGCGGGGCTAATTTATGGCTACACCTTC. Encoded protein: CASSQAAGLIYGYTF.

This clone was picked up a small number of times. The chain uses TRBV7-8 and TRBJ2-7, with TRBD2 as a possible D gene (6 bases). The CDR3 is 17 residues long. Germline CDR1 and CDR2: SGHVS and FQNEAQ. The V and J ends lost 1 base and 4 bases respectively, with 20 bases between them. Here the CDR3 reads CASSLGYSGSGEYEQYF. The DNA for the CDR3 is TGTGCCAGCAGCTTAGGATACAGTGGGTCGGGGGAATACGAGCAGTACTTC.

This clone occurred once. This rearrangement joins TRBV30 to TRBJ1-1; 7 positions match TRBD1. The CDR3 is 14 residues long. Germline V CDR1 and CDR2: GTSNPN, SVGIG (reference sequence). The V and J ends lost 2 bases and 3 bases, in that order; junction bases with no gene match: 6. Written as DNA, the CDR3 is TGTGCCTGGAGTACAGGGGTCTCCGACACTGAAGCTTTCTTT. This translates into CAWSTGVSDTEAFF.

The V gene is TRBV30, the J gene TRBJ1-1, with D maybe TRBD1 (5 bases). Per germline, CDR1 GTSNPN and CDR2 SVGIG (reference sequence). There are 14 residues in the CDR3. With 2 bases removed from V and 1 base from J, the gap between germline ends came to 11 bases. The CDR3 loop is CAWSTGLRNTEAFF. CDR3 coding DNA: TGTGCCTGGAGTACGGGACTGAGGAACACTGAAGCTTTCTTT.

As to this clone: The identical CDR3 is also encoded by other nucleotide sequences in the sample. This rearrangement joins TRBV5-1 to TRBJ2-1; tentative D call: TRBD2 (6 bases). The ends were cut back, 0 bases at V and 7 bases at J, with 14 bases in the middle. Germline V gene sequence: CDR1 SGHRS, CDR2 YFSETQ. The CDR3 loop spans 15 amino acids. The CDR3: CASSLVSGGYNEQFF. In nucleotides, the CDR3 is TGCGCCAGCAGCTTGGTTAGCGGAGGCTATAATGAGCAGTTCTTC.

The V gene is TRBV5-1, the J gene TRBJ2-7; 7 bases agree with TRBD1. Germline-derived CDR1 and CDR2 are SGHRS and YFSETQ. This CDR3 is 15 amino acids long. V gave up 4 bases and J gave up 0 bases; unmatched junction bases: 7. Here the CDR3 DNA reads TGCGCCAGCAGCCCGGGACAGTCGATCTCCTACGAGCAGTACTTC. Its translation: CASSPGQSISYEQYF.

The V gene is TRBV5-4, the J gene TRBJ2-3; 7 bases fit TRBD1. CDR1 is SGHNT, CDR2 YYREEE, per germline (reference sequence). With 5 bases clipped from V and 2 bases from J, the junction kept 8 bases outside the gene matches. This CDR3 spans 15 amino acids. The CDR3 DNA reads TGTGCCAGCAGACGAGGGGGCCCAGTCACAGATACGCAGTATTTT. Protein product: CASRRGGPVTDTQYF.

V and J are TRBV5-8 and TRBJ2-3, with a tentative D call TRBD2 (5 bases). The CDR3 length is 16 residues. Looked up from germline, CDR1 is SGHTS and CDR2 is YDEGEE. Trimming cost V 0 bases and J 2 bases, with 13 bases left between them. The CDR3 spells CASSLGRSASTDTQYF. CDR3 DNA sequence: TGTGCCAGCAGCTTGGGGAGGTCGGCCTCCACAGATACGCAGTATTTT. The whole variable domain, filled in from reference TRBV5-8 and TRBJ2-3, reads EAGVTQSPTHLIKTRGQQATLRCSPISGHTSVYWYQQALGLGLQFLLWYDEGEERNRGNFPPRFSGRQFPNYSSELNVNALELEDSALYLCASSLGRSASTDTQYFGPGTRLTVL.

This clone was recorded once. The V and J genes are TRBV27 and TRBJ1-2; D call uncertain. The ends were cut back, 2 bases at V and 5 bases at J, with 6 bases in the middle. CDR1 MNHEY and CDR2 SMNVEV come from the germline V gene (reference sequence). The CDR3 is 12 residues long. CDR3: CASSLRGYGYTF. The CDR3 nucleotides are TGTGCCAGCAGTTTACGAGGGTATGGCTACACCTTC.

V gene TRBV2 combines with J gene TRBJ2-7, with TRBD1 as a possible D gene (8 bases). Germline-derived CDR1 and CDR2 are SNHLY and FYNNEI. Trimming left V 6 bases short and J 5 bases short, with 14 bases between. This CDR3 is built from 13 residues. The CDR3, as DNA: TGTGCCAGCAGGGTACAGGGGGGGCACGAGCAGTACTTC. Translating it yields CASRVQGGHEQYF.

J is TRBJ2-7 and V is TRBV10-3, with D hard to call. In germline, CDR1 is ENHRY, CDR2 SYGVKD. This CDR3 comprises 13 residues. Trimming removed 4 bases at V and 2 bases at J, with 9 bases between. The CDR3 spells CAISVAVTYEQYF. In DNA form, the CDR3 reads TGTGCCATCAGTGTGGCAGTGACCTACGAGCAGTACTTC.

The rearrangement links TRBV16 to TRBJ1-6, with a possible D match to TRBD1 (6 bases). V lost 0 bases and J lost 7, with 16 bases in between. Germline assignment: CDR1 KGHSY and CDR2 FQNENV. CDR3 size: 17 residues. CDR3 sequence: CASSQSYPGVVNSPLHF. The CDR3 DNA reads TGTGCCAGCAGCCAATCTTACCCAGGGGTTGTCAATTCACCCCTCCACTTT.

This chain links TRBV7-3 with TRBJ2-2; TRBD2 matches 8 bases. This CDR3 spans 14 amino acids. J was trimmed by 4 bases and V by 5 bases; bases with no gene match: 3. The germline V gene has CDR1 SGHTA and CDR2 FQGTGA. The CDR3 sequence is CASSALAGTGELFF. The CDR3, as DNA: TGTGCCAGCAGCGCTCTAGCGGGCACCGGGGAGCTGTTTTTT.

V and J are TRBV7-6 and TRBJ2-5; tentatively, D is TRBD1 (6 bases). Per germline, CDR1 SGHVS and CDR2 FNYEAQ. V was shortened by 0 bases and J by 5 bases, with 13 bases between the two germline ends. The CDR3 spans 15 residues. The CDR3: CASSLAVQGYETQYF. The CDR3 DNA sequence: TGTGCCAGCAGCTTAGCTGTACAGGGATATGAGACCCAGTACTTC.

The chain is built from TRBV20-1 and TRBJ2-7; 8 nucleotides match TRBD1. This CDR3 is built from 11 residues. In germline, CDR1 is DFQATT, CDR2 SNEGSKA (reference sequence). The ends lost 6 bases at V and 4 bases at J; junction bases unmatched: 2. The chain's CDR3 is CSADRGYEQYF. The CDR3 coding sequence is TGCAGTGCCGACAGGGGATACGAGCAGTACTTC.

This clone is a singleton in its sample. The J gene is TRBJ1-4, the V gene TRBV19; D unclear. Trimming left V 8 bases short and J 6 bases short, with 16 bases between. Germline CDR1 reads LNHDA; CDR2 reads SQIVND (reference sequence). This CDR3 has 14 amino acids. In DNA form, the CDR3 reads TGTGCCAGTCGGAATGGGCCTACACATGAAAAACTGTTTTTT. Its translation: CASRNGPTHEKLFF.

The chain joins TRBV6-5 to TRBJ1-2; D call uncertain. Germline CDR1 and CDR2: MNHEY and SVGAGI. The V end was cut by 2 bases, the J end by 4 bases, with 17 bases between. There are 16 residues in the CDR3. CDR3 sequence reads: CASSYSLGVFSYGYTF. The CDR3 nucleotides are TGTGCCAGCAGTTACAGTCTCGGGGTCTTTAGCTATGGCTACACCTTC.

This chain uses TRBV7-2 with TRBJ2-7; D may be TRBD1 (6 bases). CDR1 is SGHTA and CDR2 is FQGNSA in the germline V gene. V was cut by 10 bases and J by 1 base, with 14 bases left in between. This CDR3 contains 13 residues. The CDR3 is CATRTGSSYEQYF. CDR3 bases: TGTGCCACCAGAACAGGGAGTTCCTACGAGCAGTACTTC.

This clone was counted between two and nine times. The rearrangement links TRBV6-4 to TRBJ2-2; maybe TRBD2 (5 bases). Germline assignment: CDR1 MRHNA and CDR2 SNTAGT. The CDR3 has 13 residues. V was clipped by 2 bases and J by 4 bases, with 5 bases between them. The CDR3 here is CASSDTSTGELFF. The DNA of the CDR3 is TGTGCCAGCAGTGACACTAGCACCGGGGAGCTGTTTTTT.

The chain has TRBV18 and TRBJ2-7; maybe TRBD2 (6 bases). Trimming shortened V by 8 bases and J by 2 bases, and 16 bases separated the two germline ends. The CDR3 runs to 14 residues. Germline V gene sequence: CDR1 KGHSH, CDR2 LQKENI. The CDR3, as DNA: TGTGCCAGCCCACGGGGACTCACAACCTACGAGCAGTACTTC. Translation gives CASPRGLTTYEQYF.

CDR3 loop: CASEDGTSTDTQYF. The CDR3 region has the DNA TGTGCCAGTGAGGACGGGACTAGCACAGATACGCAGTATTTT. V is TRBV2 and J is TRBJ2-3, with D tentatively TRBD2 (6 bases). Germline CDR1 SNHLY, CDR2 FYNNEI. The length of the CDR3 is 14 residues. V lost 9 bases, J lost 0 bases, and 13 bases lay in between.

This clone was recorded a few times. The genes are TRBV6-1 and TRBJ2-5; TRBD2 matches at 11 bases. Germline values: CDR1 MNHNS, CDR2 SASEGT. The J segment lost 5 bases and the V segment lost 2 bases, leaving 4 bases of the junction unmatched. This CDR3 comprises 15 residues. The CDR3 sequence: CASSEFSGGAETQYF. CDR3 coding DNA: TGTGCCAGCAGTGAATTTAGCGGGGGGGCCGAGACCCAGTACTTC.

The sample holds a few counts of this clone. In the same sample, other DNA sequences code for this CDR3. V is TRBV5-1 and J is TRBJ2-5; D not certain. In germline, CDR1 is SGHRS, CDR2 YFSETQ. The ends were cut back, 2 bases at V and 5 bases at J, with 7 bases in the middle. This CDR3 has 12 amino acids. DNA for the CDR3: TGCGCCAGCAGCTTTAATTCCGAGACCCAGTACTTC. Amino acid sequence: CASSFNSETQYF.

The chain combines TRBV6-5 with TRBJ2-7, with 8 bases that match TRBD2. Germline V gene lookup returns CDR1 MNHEY and CDR2 SVGAGI. This CDR3 is built from 13 residues. V gave up 8 bases and J gave up 3 bases; unmatched junction bases: 6. The CDR3 reads CASGTAGDYEQYF. DNA for the CDR3: TGTGCCAGCGGTACAGCGGGAGACTACGAGCAGTACTTC.

V usage is TRBV5-1 and J usage is TRBJ2-2; 15 bases align to TRBD2. Per germline, CDR1 SGHRS and CDR2 YFSETQ. The CDR3 totals 19 residues. V trimming: 0 bases; J trimming: 5 bases; junction bases outside the gene matches: 8. The CDR3 DNA is TGCGCCAGCAGCTTGGGCTCGGGACTAGCGGGAGGACGTACCGGGGAGCTGTTTTTT. Translation gives CASSLGSGLAGGRTGELFF.